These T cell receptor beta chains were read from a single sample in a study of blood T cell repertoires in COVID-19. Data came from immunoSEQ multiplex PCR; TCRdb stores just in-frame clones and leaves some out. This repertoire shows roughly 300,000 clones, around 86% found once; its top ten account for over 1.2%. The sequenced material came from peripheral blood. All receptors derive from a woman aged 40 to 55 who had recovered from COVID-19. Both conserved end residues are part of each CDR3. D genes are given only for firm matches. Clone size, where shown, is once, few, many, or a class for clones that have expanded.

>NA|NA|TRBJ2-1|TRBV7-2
TGTGCCAGCACCCCATACCTAGTCGGGAACAATGAGCAGTTCTTC
CASTPYLVGNNEQFF
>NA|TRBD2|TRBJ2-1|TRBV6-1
TGTGCCAGCAGTGAAGGTTACGGCGGGAGTCCCTACAATGAGCAGTTCTTC
CASSEGYGGSPYNEQFF
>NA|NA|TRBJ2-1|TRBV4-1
TGCGCCAGCAGCCAAGACGCCACTCCCAATGAGCAGTTCTTC
CASSQDATPNEQFF
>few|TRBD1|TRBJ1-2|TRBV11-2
TGTGCCAGCACCAGGGGGAACTATGGCTACACCTTC
CASTRGNYGYTF
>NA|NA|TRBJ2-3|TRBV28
TGTGCCAGCATTTCGCCGGGCACAGATACGCAGTATTTT
CASISPGTDTQYF
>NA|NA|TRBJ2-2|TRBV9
TGTGCCAGCAGCGTCCGACTAGGGGCCGGGGAGCTGTTTTTT
CASSVRLGAGELFF
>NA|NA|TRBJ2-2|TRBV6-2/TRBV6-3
TGTGCCAGCAGTTACGAACTAGATCAAAACACCGGGGAGCTGTTTTTT
CASSYELDQNTGELFF
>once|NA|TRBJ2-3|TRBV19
TGTGCCAGTAGTCTCAGACTAGAAACAGATACGCAGTATTTT
CASSLRLETDTQYF
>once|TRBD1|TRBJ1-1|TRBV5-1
TGCGCCAGCAGTTCCACAGGGGTTGGGACTGAAGCTTTCTTT
CASSSTGVGTEAFF
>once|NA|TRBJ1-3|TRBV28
TGTGCCAGCAGTGGAGGACAGTCAGGAAACACCATATATTTT
CASSGGQSGNTIYF
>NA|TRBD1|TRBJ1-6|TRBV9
TGTGCCAGCACCTGGACAGGGGATGGTCTTTCACCCCTCCACTTT
CASTWTGDGLSPLHF
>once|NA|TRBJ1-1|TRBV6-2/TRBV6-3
TGTGCCAGCAGTTATTGGGGGGAAACTGAAGCTTTCTTT
CASSYWGETEAFF
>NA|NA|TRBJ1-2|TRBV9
TGTGCCAGCAGCACTAGCCCCGGGAAAAAGGACGAATATGGCTACACCTTC
CASSTSPGKKDEYGYTF
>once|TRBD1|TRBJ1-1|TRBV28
TGTGCCAGCAGTCCCCGGGACAGGGGGTTTGAAGCTTTCTTT
CASSPRDRGFEAFF
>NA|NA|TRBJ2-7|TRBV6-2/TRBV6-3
TGTGCCAGCAGTTACGGCGGGCAGAGATACGAGCAGTACTTC
CASSYGGQRYEQYF
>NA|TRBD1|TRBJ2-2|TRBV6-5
TGTGCCAGCAGTTACTCCCTTCAGGGGGCCGTCGGGGAGCTGTTTTTT
CASSYSLQGAVGELFF
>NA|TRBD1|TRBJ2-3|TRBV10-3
TGTGCCATCAGCCTCGGGACAGGGGGTTACACAGATACGCAGTATTTT
CAISLGTGGYTDTQYF
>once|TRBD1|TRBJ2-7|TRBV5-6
TGTGCCAGCAGCTGGGGGATCGGGACAGGGGCCTACGAGCAGTACTTC
CASSWGIGTGAYEQYF
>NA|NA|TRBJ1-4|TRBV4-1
TGCGCCAGCAGCCCTCAGGGGTTTGACGGAAAACTGTTTTTT
CASSPQGFDGKLFF
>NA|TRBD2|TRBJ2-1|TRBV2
TGTGCCAGCAGTGGGGTACTAGCGGGACACAATGAGCAGTTCTTC
CASSGVLAGHNEQFF
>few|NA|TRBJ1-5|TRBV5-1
TGCGCCAGCAGCGTCGGCGGAGATAGCAATCAGCCCCAGCATTTT
CASSVGGDSNQPQHF
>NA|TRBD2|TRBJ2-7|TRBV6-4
TGTGCCAGCAGTGACTGTGGGGGGAGGGCCTACGAGCAGTACTTC
CASSDCGGRAYEQYF
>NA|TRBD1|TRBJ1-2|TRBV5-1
TGCGCCAGCAGCTTGGGACAGGGCTCGGGCTACACCTTC
CASSLGQGSGYTF
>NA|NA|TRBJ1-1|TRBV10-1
TGCGCCAGCAGCGAAACAGGGCTCACTGAAGCTTTCTTT
CASSETGLTEAFF
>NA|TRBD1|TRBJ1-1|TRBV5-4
TGTGCCAGCAGCCCGACAGGGAGCCAGGGGAAGGGGGTCACTGAAGCTTTCTTT
CASSPTGSQGKGVTEAFF
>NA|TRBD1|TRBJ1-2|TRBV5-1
TGCGCCAGCAGCTTGGCCTTGACAGGGATTAGAAAAGCTAACTATGGCTACACCTTC
CASSLALTGIRKANYGYTF
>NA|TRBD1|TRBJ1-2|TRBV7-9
TGTGCCAGCTGGCGGCGGGGACAGAACTATGGCTACACCTTC
CASWRRGQNYGYTF
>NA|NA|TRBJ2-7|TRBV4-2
TGTGCCAGCAGCCCCACCGGGACACGGGTTGGGGACGAGCAGTACTTC
CASSPTGTRVGDEQYF
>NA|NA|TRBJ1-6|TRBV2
TGTGCCAGCAGTGAAGTCCTCAGGGCCCTCCACTTT
CASSEVLRALHF
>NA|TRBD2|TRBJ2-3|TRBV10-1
TGCGCCAGCAGTGACCGCGGGGGGGGCACAGATACGCAGTATTTT
CASSDRGGGTDTQYF
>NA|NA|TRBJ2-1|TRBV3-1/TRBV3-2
TGTGCCAGCAGCCAAACGTGGAGCTCCTACAATGAGCAGTTCTTC
CASSQTWSSYNEQFF
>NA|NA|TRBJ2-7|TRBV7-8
TGTGCCAGCAGCCAGGGAGTCTACGAGCAGTACTTC
CASSQGVYEQYF
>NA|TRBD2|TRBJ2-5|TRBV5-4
TGTGCCAGCAGCTCGCGCGGGGGGGATCAAGAGACCCAGTACTTC
CASSSRGGDQETQYF
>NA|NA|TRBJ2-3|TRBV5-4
TGTGCCAGCAGCTTGGACCTCGAGGATACGCAGTATTTT
CASSLDLEDTQYF
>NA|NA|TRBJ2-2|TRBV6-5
TGTGCCAGCAGTTCCGGGACATTTAACACCGGGGAGCTGTTTTTT
CASSSGTFNTGELFF
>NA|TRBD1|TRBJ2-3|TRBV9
TGTGCCAGCAGCCCCACGACAGGGGTCACAGATACGCAGTATTTT
CASSPTTGVTDTQYF
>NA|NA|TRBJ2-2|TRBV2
TGTGCCAGCAGTGACGCCGGGGAGCTGTTTTTT
CASSDAGELFF
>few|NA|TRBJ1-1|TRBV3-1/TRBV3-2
TGTGCCAGCAGTCGGCCAGGGGAGACTGAAGCTTTCTTT
CASSRPGETEAFF
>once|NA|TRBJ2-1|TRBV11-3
TGTGCCAGCAGCTTAGGCCCCCTTCAGTCCTACAATGAGCAGTTCTTC
CASSLGPLQSYNEQFF
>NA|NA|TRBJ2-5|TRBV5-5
TGTGCCAGCAGCTTGGCAGGAAAGGAGACCCAGTACTTC
CASSLAGKETQYF
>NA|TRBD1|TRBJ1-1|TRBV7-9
TGTGCCAGCAGCCTGGACAGGGCGAGCACTGAAGCTTTCTTT
CASSLDRASTEAFF
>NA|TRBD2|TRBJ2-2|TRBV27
TGTGCCAGCACTTCACTGGGGGGGATCGGGGAGCTGTTTTTT
CASTSLGGIGELFF
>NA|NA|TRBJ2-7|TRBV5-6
TGTGCCAGCAGCTTGGGCGGGATTCCCTACGAGCAGTACTTC
CASSLGGIPYEQYF
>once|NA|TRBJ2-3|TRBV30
TGTGCCTGGACCCTCCCCAGCGGCCGGCCAGATACGCAGTATTTT
CAWTLPSGRPDTQYF
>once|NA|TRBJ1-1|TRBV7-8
TGTGCCAGCAGCTTAGCGAAGGGTCAAGGGAGCGGTGAAGCTTTCTTT
CASSLAKGQGSGEAFF
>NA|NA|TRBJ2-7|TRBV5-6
TGTGCCAGCAGCCAGGGTCCAGGGGCCTACGAGCAGTACTTC
CASSQGPGAYEQYF
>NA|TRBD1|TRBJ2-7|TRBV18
TGTGCCAGCTCACCACTCGGGACAGGGTACTACGAGCAGTACTTC
CASSPLGTGYYEQYF
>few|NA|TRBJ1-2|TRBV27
TGTGCCAGCAGTTTATATCGGGGGGCCAACTATGGCTACACCTTC
CASSLYRGANYGYTF
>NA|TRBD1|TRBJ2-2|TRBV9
TGTGCCAGCAGCGTAGAGGACAGGTACACCGGGGAGCTGTTTTTT
CASSVEDRYTGELFF
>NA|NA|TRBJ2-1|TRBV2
TGTGCCAGCAGCGTCAGGGTACTCTCCTACAATGAGCAGTTCTTC
CASSVRVLSYNEQFF
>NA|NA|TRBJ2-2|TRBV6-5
TGTGCCAGCACGCCGAGGATGAACACCGGGGAGCTGTTTTTT
CASTPRMNTGELFF
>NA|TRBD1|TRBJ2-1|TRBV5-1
TGCGCCAGCAGCTTGGCCGCCACGGCAGGGGGTGAGCAGTTCTTC
CASSLAATAGGEQFF
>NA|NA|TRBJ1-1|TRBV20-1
TGCAGTGCTAGAGGGTACGGGGAAGCTTTCTTT
CSARGYGEAFF
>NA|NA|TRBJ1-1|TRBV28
TGTGCCAGCAGTTTACCCTCCGAACAGGACACTGAAGCTTTCTTT
CASSLPSEQDTEAFF
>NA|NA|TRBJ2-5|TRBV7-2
TGTGCCAGCAGCTTTTACGGTGAAGAGACCCAGTACTTC
CASSFYGEETQYF
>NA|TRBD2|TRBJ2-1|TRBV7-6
TGTGCCAGCAGCTTAAGGTTGTCAACTAGCGGCTACAATGAGCAGTTCTTC
CASSLRLSTSGYNEQFF